The 31 T cell receptor beta chains below all came from one sample that was sequenced in a study of cytotoxic CD8 clonotypes in ibrutinib-treated CLL. Clones were read by immunoSEQ multiplex PCR, and TCRdb kept only the in-frame ones, dropping some. The profile shows 160,000 or so clones, roughly 88% of them singletons. This specimen consisted of PBMCs, obtained at disease progression, from a patient treated with ibrutinib. Receptors originate from a human donor with chronic lymphocytic leukemia.

The chain uses TRBV5-1 and TRBJ2-5, with D perhaps matching TRBD1 (6 bases). Trimming removed 1 base from V and 1 base from J, with 14 bases in between. The germline V gene has CDR1 SGHRS and CDR2 YFSETQ. The CDR3 is 16 amino acids. DNA for the CDR3: TGCGCCAGCAGCTTGACAGGGCCCCAAGGCCAAGAGACCCAGTACTTC. Protein: CASSLTGPQGQETQYF. The variable domain in full, completed from reference TRBV5-1 and TRBJ2-5, reads KAGVTQTPRYLIKTRGQQVTLSCSPISGHRSVSWYQQTPGQGLQFLFEYFSETQRNKGNFPGRFSGRQFSNSRSEMNVSTLELGDSALYLCASSLTGPQGQETQYFGPGTRLLVL.

The gene calls are TRBV9 and TRBJ2-2; unclear D gene. From germline, CDR1 is SGDLS and CDR2 YYNGEE. The CDR3 has 13 residues. The germline V and J ends were trimmed by 2 bases and 5 bases, with 7 bases remaining between them. CDR3 residues: CASSVLGTGELFF. CDR3 sequence (DNA): TGTGCCAGCAGCGTTTTAGGGACCGGGGAGCTGTTTTTT.

V is TRBV4-1 and J is TRBJ2-1; 13 bases are shared with TRBD2. The CDR3 sequence is 16 residues long. Unmatched junction bases numbered 8, after V lost 4 bases and J lost 8 bases. CDR1 MGHRA and CDR2 YSYEKL come from the germline V gene. The DNA of the CDR3 is TGCGCCAGCAGCCCTAAAAGACTAGCGGGAGGCCATGAGCAGTTCTTC. It translates to CASSPKRLAGGHEQFF.

The genes are TRBV29-1 and TRBJ2-2; either TRBD1 or TRBD2 may supply D (5 bases each). The germline V gene has CDR1 SQVTM and CDR2 ANQGSEA. This CDR3 region has 13 residues. The V end lost 5 bases, the J end lost 4 bases, and 11 bases lay between the germline ends. In nucleotides, the CDR3 is TGCAGCGTTTATCCAGGGACCACCGGGGAGCTGTTTTTT. This gives the protein CSVYPGTTGELFF.

This sequence joins TRBV7-6 and TRBJ2-5; D remains unclear. Per the germline V gene, CDR1 is SGHVS and CDR2 is FNYEAQ. The length of the CDR3 is 15 residues. Trimming took off 0 bases at V and 5 bases at J, with 13 bases between the two ends. CDR3 protein: CASSLALRMWETQYF. The CDR3, as DNA: TGTGCCAGCAGCTTAGCCTTGCGAATGTGGGAGACCCAGTACTTC.

This clone was recorded once. The genes are TRBV28 and TRBJ2-3; 12 positions match TRBD2. From germline, CDR1 is MDHEN and CDR2 SYDVKM. The CDR3 runs 16 residues. J lost 4 bases, V lost 3 bases, and 5 bases had no gene match. For the CDR3, the DNA is TGTGCCAGCAGTTTTCGACTAGCGGGAGTTTCAGATACGCAGTATTTT. Translation gives CASSFRLAGVSDTQYF.

The genes are TRBV6-5 and TRBJ1-5, with no clear D. Germline V gives CDR1 MNHEY, CDR2 SVGAGI. The CDR3 covers 13 residues. Between the trimmed V and J ends, which lost 0 bases and 9 bases, there was a span of 9 bases. The DNA for the CDR3 is TGTGCCAGCAGTTACTCAGTCCGAGGGCCCCAGCATTTT. Translation: CASSYSVRGPQHF.

The V call is TRBV18, the J call TRBJ2-7; the match to TRBD2 covers 9 bases. CDR1 KGHSH and CDR2 LQKENI come from the germline V gene. V trimming: 0 bases; J trimming: 2 bases; junction bases outside the gene matches: 5. The CDR3 loop spans 16 amino acids. CDR3 in DNA: TGTGCCAGCTCACCACCGGAGGCTAGCGGGACCTACGAGCAGTACTTC. As protein: CASSPPEASGTYEQYF.

The chain links TRBV7-2 to TRBJ2-7, with 13 bases identical to TRBD2. The CDR3 covers 15 residues. CDR1 SGHTA and CDR2 FQGNSA come from the germline V gene. With V trimmed by 2 bases and J by 7 bases, 5 bases remained unmatched. The CDR3 nucleotides are TGTGCCAGCAGCTTAATTGCGGGACTAGCGGGAGAGCAGTACTTC. It translates to CASSLIAGLAGEQYF.

V gene TRBV6-1 combines with J gene TRBJ1-1; a possible D gene is TRBD1 (6 bases). In germline, CDR1 is MNHNS, CDR2 SASEGT. V was pared by 5 bases and J by 0 bases, with 7 bases between. The CDR3 loop spans 13 amino acids. CDR3 loop: CASSTGLNTEAFF. In DNA, the CDR3 is TGTGCCAGCAGTACAGGGTTGAACACTGAAGCTTTCTTT.

This chain links TRBV4-3 with TRBJ2-7, with D possibly being TRBD1 (10 bases). The CDR3 loop spans 19 amino acids. Deletions cut 4 bases from V and 0 bases from J, with 25 bases between. The germline V gene has CDR1 LGHNA and CDR2 YSLEER. The CDR3 DNA follows: TGCGCCAGCAGCCCTAGACAGGGGGCTGCGGGAGGGATCTCCTACGAGCAGTACTTC. It is translated as CASSPRQGAAGGISYEQYF.

The V gene is TRBV10-3, the J gene TRBJ2-7; D possibly corresponds to TRBD2 (6 bases). The V end was cut by 3 bases, the J end by 3 bases, with 15 bases between. The CDR3 is made up of 15 amino acids. CDR1 is ENHRY and CDR2 is SYGVKD in the germline V gene. The CDR3 here is CAISESGGGVYEQYF. CDR3 nucleotides: TGTGCCATCAGTGAATCAGGCGGAGGGGTCTACGAGCAGTACTTC.

V and J are TRBV6-5 and TRBJ2-1; 9 bases map to TRBD2. V shed 8 bases and J 7 bases; nucleotides not matched to a gene: 6. The V gene's germline CDR1 is MNHEY and CDR2 SVGAGI. The CDR3 loop spans 13 amino acids. DNA for the CDR3: TGTGCCAGCGCTCTAGCGGGACAGAATGAGCAGTTCTTC. It translates to CASALAGQNEQFF.

This chain joins TRBV29-1 and TRBJ2-5; 10 bases match TRBD1. Germline CDR1 is SQVTM and CDR2 is ANQGSEA. This CDR3 comprises 13 residues. After removal of 5 bases from V and 5 bases from J, the junction contained 5 bases not matched to a gene. CDR3 amino acids: CSVTTGGWETQYF. The DNA for the CDR3 is TGCAGCGTTACGACAGGGGGCTGGGAGACCCAGTACTTC.

This clone appeared once. V and J are TRBV27 and TRBJ2-7, with TRBD1 as a possible D gene (6 bases). Germline V gene data show CDR1 as MNHEY and CDR2 as SMNVEV (reference sequence). This CDR3 spans 15 amino acids. The V and J ends lost 6 bases and 3 bases respectively, with 18 bases between them. The CDR3 coding sequence is TGTGCCAGCAGCTATGGGGGCAGAAATCGCTACGAGCAGTACTTC. Translating gives CASSYGGRNRYEQYF.

The J gene is TRBJ1-2, the V gene TRBV6-1; D is unclear. Trimming stripped 2 bases from V and 7 bases from J, with 11 bases between. CDR3 length: 13 residues. Germline assignment: CDR1 MNHNS and CDR2 SASEGT. The CDR3 nucleotides are TGTGCCAGCAGTGAAAACACGGTGGGTGGCTACACCTTC. It yields the protein CASSENTVGGYTF.

The gene calls are TRBV15 and TRBJ2-7; 8 bases agree with TRBD1. The CDR3 covers 15 residues. Germline CDR1 reads LNHNV; CDR2 reads YYDKDF (reference sequence). Trimming cost V 0 bases and J 3 bases; bases outside gene matches: 4. In DNA form, the CDR3 reads TGTGCCACCAGCAGAGATAGCGGACAGGGCTACGAGCAGTACTTC. It yields the protein CATSRDSGQGYEQYF.

This clone was picked up a small number of times. The rearrangement links TRBV2 to TRBJ1-3, with a possible D match to TRBD1 (6 bases). The germline CDR1 and CDR2 sequences are SNHLY and FYNNEI. V was cut by 4 bases and J by 5 bases, with 12 bases left in between. The CDR3 covers 14 residues. The CDR3 region is CASSAQGSRNTIYF. The CDR3 DNA is TGTGCCAGCAGTGCTCAGGGGTCCCGAAACACCATATATTTT.

The table lists this clone with a count of one. The genes are TRBV2 and TRBJ1-1; 9 bases map to TRBD1. Germline assignment: CDR1 SNHLY and CDR2 FYNNEI. The CDR3 runs 15 residues. V gave up 6 bases and J gave up 5 bases; unmatched junction bases: 10. The CDR3 coding sequence is TGTGCCAGCAGACCTCAACAGGGGGCGCAGACTGAAGCTTTCTTT. Its protein is CASRPQQGAQTEAFF. The whole variable domain, remainder taken from reference TRBV2 and TRBJ1-1, is EPEVTQTPSHQVTQMGQEVILRCVPISNHLYFYWYRQILGQKVEFLVSFYNNEISEKSEIFDDQFSVERPDGSNFTLKIRSTKLEDSAMYFCASRPQQGAQTEAFFGQGTRLTVV.

This clone was detected once. The chain couples TRBV5-1 to TRBJ1-2; unclear D gene. Germline lookup yields CDR1 SGHRS and CDR2 YFSETQ. The V end lost 4 bases, the J end lost 2 bases, and 9 bases lay between the germline ends. The length of the CDR3 is 13 residues. The CDR3 spells CASSPPGNYGYTF. The CDR3 region has the DNA TGCGCCAGCAGCCCGCCCGGGAACTATGGCTACACCTTC.

V is TRBV5-1 and J is TRBJ2-7; 7 bases fit TRBD2. There are 13 residues in the CDR3. Germline CDR1 SGHRS, CDR2 YFSETQ. V lost 2 bases to trimming and J lost 4 bases; unmatched junction nucleotides: 3. The CDR3, as DNA: TGCGCCAGCAGCTTTAATAGCGGGTACGAGCAGTACTTC. Amino acids: CASSFNSGYEQYF.

The gene calls are TRBV5-1 and TRBJ1-5, with D possibly TRBD1 on 5 matching bases. The CDR3 runs to 16 residues. The V gene lost 1 base and the J gene lost 2 bases, with 13 bases spanning the gap. Germline V gene sequence: CDR1 SGHRS, CDR2 YFSETQ. CDR3 sequence (DNA): TGCGCCAGCAGCTTGAATGGGGGAAAGGGCAATCAGCCCCAGCATTTT. Protein sequence: CASSLNGGKGNQPQHF.

This clone has just a few counts. CDR3 in DNA: TGTGCCAGTAGTGTCCACTCCAGAGGACTCTACGAGCAGTACTTC. Its protein product is CASSVHSRGLYEQYF. This chain joins TRBV19 and TRBJ2-7, with D perhaps TRBD2 (5 bases). The germline CDR1 and CDR2 sequences are LNHDA and SQIVND (reference sequence). CDR3 length equals 15 residues. V gave up 5 bases and J gave up 3 bases, with 17 bases separating them.

This rearrangement joins TRBV10-3 to TRBJ1-1, with no clear D. With 2 bases removed from V and 4 bases from J, the gap between germline ends came to 14 bases. Germline CDR1 is ENHRY and CDR2 is SYGVKD. The CDR3 is 15 residues long. The CDR3: CAISEGRRLTTEAFF. In DNA form, the CDR3 reads TGTGCCATCAGTGAGGGGAGACGGTTGACCACTGAAGCTTTCTTT.

The chain uses TRBV7-3 and TRBJ1-1; TRBD1 is a possible D gene (5 bases). The CDR3 loop spans 13 amino acids. Germline CDR1 and CDR2: SGHTA and FQGTGA. V was shortened by 5 bases and J by 4 bases, with 11 bases between the two germline ends. As DNA, the CDR3 is TGTGCCAGCAGCAAAGAGGGGTTCACTGAAGCTTTCTTT. Protein: CASSKEGFTEAFF.

The chain recombines TRBV6-5 with TRBJ2-1; TRBD2 aligns across 8 bases. The CDR3 has 15 amino acids. CDR1 is MNHEY and CDR2 is SVGAGI in the germline V gene. With 2 bases clipped from V and 4 bases from J, the junction kept 4 bases outside the gene matches. The chain's CDR3 is CASSYGGGPYNEQFF. The DNA of the CDR3 is TGTGCCAGCAGTTACGGCGGGGGGCCGTACAATGAGCAGTTCTTC.

The V call is TRBV6-5, the J call TRBJ1-1; TRBD1 matches at 7 bases. The trim removed 6 bases at V and 11 bases at J, leaving 12 bases unmatched. This CDR3 contains 13 residues. Per germline, CDR1 MNHEY and CDR2 SVGAGI. CDR3 DNA: TGTGCCAGCAGGTGGGACAGTCTGGGTATTGCTTTCTTT. Translating it yields CASRWDSLGIAFF.

J is TRBJ1-2 and V is TRBV7-3, with D perhaps matching TRBD1 (5 bases). CDR3 size: 16 residues. The germline CDR1 and CDR2 sequences are SGHTA and FQGTGA. V lost 1 base and J 3 bases, leaving 15 bases between the germline ends. CDR3 sequence reads: CASSLKRGKEDYGYTF. DNA of the CDR3: TGTGCCAGCAGCTTAAAACGGGGCAAGGAAGACTATGGCTACACCTTC.

The rearrangement links TRBV9 to TRBJ2-1, with TRBD2 matching 11 bases. The V gene's germline CDR1 is SGDLS and CDR2 YYNGEE. The CDR3 runs 15 residues. V shed 0 bases, J shed 9 bases, and the junction held 5 bases outside the gene matches. In DNA, the CDR3 is TGTGCCAGCAGCGTAGAACTAGCGGGAGCTGCTGAGCAGTTCTTC. It is translated as CASSVELAGAAEQFF.

This clone was observed a few times. The chain recombines TRBV9 with TRBJ2-3; 7 nucleotides line up with TRBD2. This CDR3 has 13 residues. The germline gives CDR1 SGDLS, CDR2 YYNGEE. The V and J ends lost 6 bases and 5 bases, in that order; junction bases with no gene match: 6. The CDR3, as DNA: TGTGCCAGCAATAGGGAGGGCCTAGATACGCAGTATTTT. It codes for CASNREGLDTQYF.

The J gene is TRBJ2-5, the V gene TRBV9; 10 bases agree with TRBD1. The germline gives CDR1 SGDLS, CDR2 YYNGEE. J gave up 5 bases and V 7 bases, and 5 bases lay outside the gene matches. The CDR3 sequence is 13 residues long. CDR3 residues: CASGTGEVETQYF. The CDR3, as DNA: TGTGCCAGCGGGACAGGGGAGGTTGAGACCCAGTACTTC.